The 25 T cell receptor beta chains presented below share a single source sample, sequenced in a study of monozygotic twins with inflammatory bowel disease. From its re-call of the 5' RACE reads, TCRdb lists each CDR3 protein once, without DNA. This sample's clone table lists over 110,000 distinct CDR3 sequences. Sequenced: blood. The source of these receptors is a human donor with ulcerative colitis or Crohn's disease, or a healthy co-twin of an affected twin (not recorded which).

The rearrangement joins TRBV11-2 to TRBJ1-5; TCRdb selects TRBD1, and the lack of DNA leaves this call unchecked. The length of the CDR3 is 18 residues. Germline V CDR1 and CDR2: SGHAT, FQNNGV. The CDR3 region is CASSPRGSGTYSNQPQHF.

V usage is TRBV7-3 and J usage is TRBJ2-2; without DNA, the TCRdb call of TRBD1 cannot be checked. The V gene's germline CDR1 is SGHTA and CDR2 FQGTGA. The CDR3 runs to 15 residues. This CDR3 reads CASSLMGGRAGELFF.

This chain connects TRBV9 to TRBJ1-2; TCRdb's D gene call, TRBD1, goes unchecked for lack of DNA. The CDR3 loop spans 16 amino acids. In germline, CDR1 is SGDLS, CDR2 YYNGEE. CDR3 loop: CASSVEPMDSLYGYTF.

The V call is TRBV6-2 or TRBV6-3, the J call TRBJ2-1. Germline V lookup: CDR1 MNHEY, CDR2 SVGEGT. The length of the CDR3 is 16 residues. The chain's CDR3 is CASSYSRGDLYNEQFF.

V gene TRBV5-1 combines with J gene TRBJ2-2; TCRdb picks TRBD1, but there is no DNA to check that call. Germline CDR1 and CDR2: SGHRS and YFSETQ. CDR3 length: 15 residues. This CDR3 reads CASSSGTLETGELFF.

This chain uses TRBV7-2 with TRBJ2-7. This CDR3 comprises 15 residues. CDR1 SGHTA and CDR2 FQGNSA come from the germline V gene. This CDR3 is CASSLGSGTSYEQYF.

The V and J genes are TRBV7-2 and TRBJ1-1; with no DNA, the TCRdb D assignment of TRBD1 cannot be verified. The CDR3 loop spans 14 amino acids. From germline, CDR1 is SGHTA and CDR2 FQGNSA. The CDR3 reads CASSRTGQNTEAFF.

The chain combines TRBV4-1 with TRBJ1-6. This CDR3 contains 13 residues. Germline lookup yields CDR1 MGHRA and CDR2 YSYEKL. The CDR3: CASSQTKTSPLHF.

The chain joins TRBV27 to TRBJ2-7; checking the TCRdb D call of TRBD2 is not possible without DNA. The germline V gene encodes CDR1 MNHEY and CDR2 SMNVEV (reference sequence). This CDR3 has 15 residues. This CDR3 reads CASSSYGTSATEQYF.

The V gene is TRBV18, the J gene TRBJ1-1; TCRdb names TRBD1, which stays unverified in the absence of DNA. Germline CDR1 is KGHSH and CDR2 is LQKENI. The CDR3 spans 13 residues. This chain's CDR3 is CASSEGGVTEAFF. The variable domain in full, with the rest retrieved from reference TRBV18 and TRBJ1-1, is NAGVMQNPRHLVRRRGQEARLRCSPMKGHSHVYWYRQLPEEGLKFMVYLQKENIIDESGMPKERFSAEFPKEGPSILRIQQVVRGDSAAYFCASSEGGVTEAFFGQGTRLTVV.

V usage is TRBV11-1 and J usage is TRBJ2-3. The germline V gene encodes CDR1 SGHAT and CDR2 FQDESV (reference sequence). The CDR3 covers 15 residues. CDR3 residues: CASSLARIRTDTQYF.

The chain is built from TRBV5-1 and TRBJ2-7; TCRdb's D gene call, TRBD1, goes unchecked for lack of DNA. Germline CDR1 SGHRS, CDR2 YFSETQ. The CDR3 has 13 residues. CDR3: CASWDTNSYEQYF.

The chain is built from TRBV5-8 and TRBJ2-3; TCRdb outputs TRBD1, but without DNA this stays unchecked. Germline CDR1 is SGHTS and CDR2 is YDEGEE. This CDR3 comprises 15 residues. CDR3 in amino acids: CASSFFPGPTDTQYF.

J is TRBJ2-5 and V is TRBV7-6; the TCRdb D gene call, TRBD1, has no DNA to confirm it. Germline lookup yields CDR1 SGHVS and CDR2 FNYEAQ. The CDR3 sequence is 15 residues long. CDR3 sequence: CASSLMTGLSETQYF.

The chain links TRBV6-2 or TRBV6-3 to TRBJ2-5; TCRdb's assignment of TRBD2 cannot be checked, as there is no DNA. This CDR3 contains 19 residues. The germline gives CDR1 MNHEY, CDR2 SVGEGT. The CDR3 spells CASSSVPGLAGRLVETQYF.

This chain links TRBV6-5 with TRBJ1-1. The CDR3 spans 13 residues. The germline V gene encodes CDR1 MNHEY and CDR2 SVGAGI. CDR3 in amino acids: CASSYGGTTEAFF.

The chain combines TRBV2 with TRBJ2-3; lacking DNA, the TRBD2 call made by TCRdb goes unchecked. CDR1 is SNHLY and CDR2 is FYNNEI in the germline V gene. The CDR3 has 14 amino acids. The CDR3 here is CATALAGVTDTQYF.

The chain is built from TRBV5-4 and TRBJ2-5. Germline V CDR1 and CDR2: SGHNT, YYREEE (reference sequence). CDR3 length: 16 residues. This chain's CDR3 is CASSLGAGISQETQYF. Drawing the rest from reference TRBV5-4 and TRBJ2-5, the complete variable domain is ETGVTQSPTHLIKTRGQQVTLRCSSQSGHNTVSWYQQALGQGPQFIFQYYREEENGRGNFPPRFSGLQFPNYSSELNVNALELDDSALYLCASSLGAGISQETQYFGPGTRLLVL.

J is TRBJ2-1 and V is TRBV20-1; TCRdb's D call of TRBD2 is untestable without DNA. Germline V CDR1 and CDR2: DFQATT, SNEGSKA (reference sequence). The CDR3 contains 14 residues. The CDR3 spells CSARSSGGANEQFF.

The rearrangement joins TRBV6-5 to TRBJ1-5; no DNA is available, so the TRBD1 call from TCRdb remains unchecked. CDR1 and CDR2 from the germline V gene are MNHEY and SVGAGI. This CDR3 comprises 15 residues. This CDR3 is CASSYLDRANQPQHF.

The chain is built from TRBV13 and TRBJ1-1; the D call from TCRdb, TRBD1, cannot be confirmed without DNA. Germline CDR1 PRHDT, CDR2 FYEKMQ (reference sequence). The length of the CDR3 is 15 residues. The CDR3 protein is CASSLRQGVDTEAFF.

This chain connects TRBV18 to TRBJ2-1. This CDR3 region has 15 residues. Germline-derived CDR1 and CDR2 are KGHSH and LQKENI. The CDR3 protein is CASSPSNGAYNEQFF. Complete variable domain (other parts from reference TRBV18 and TRBJ2-1): NAGVMQNPRHLVRRRGQEARLRCSPMKGHSHVYWYRQLPEEGLKFMVYLQKENIIDESGMPKERFSAEFPKEGPSILRIQQVVRGDSAAYFCASSPSNGAYNEQFFGPGTRLTVL.

The V call is TRBV7-2, the J call TRBJ2-1. The CDR3 is 13 amino acids. Germline CDR1 SGHTA, CDR2 FQGNSA. CDR3: CASSFGEYNEQFF.

The CDR3 here is CSTGVATEAFF. The chain links TRBV29-1 to TRBJ1-1; TCRdb lists TRBD1, though no DNA is available to test this call. CDR1 and CDR2 from the germline V gene are SQVTM and ANQGSEA. CDR3 size: 11 residues.

This sequence joins TRBV12-3 or TRBV12-4 and TRBJ2-7; TCRdb proposes TRBD1, but this gene call is untestable without DNA. The CDR3 length is 14 residues. This CDR3 reads CASSQVYRVYEQYF.